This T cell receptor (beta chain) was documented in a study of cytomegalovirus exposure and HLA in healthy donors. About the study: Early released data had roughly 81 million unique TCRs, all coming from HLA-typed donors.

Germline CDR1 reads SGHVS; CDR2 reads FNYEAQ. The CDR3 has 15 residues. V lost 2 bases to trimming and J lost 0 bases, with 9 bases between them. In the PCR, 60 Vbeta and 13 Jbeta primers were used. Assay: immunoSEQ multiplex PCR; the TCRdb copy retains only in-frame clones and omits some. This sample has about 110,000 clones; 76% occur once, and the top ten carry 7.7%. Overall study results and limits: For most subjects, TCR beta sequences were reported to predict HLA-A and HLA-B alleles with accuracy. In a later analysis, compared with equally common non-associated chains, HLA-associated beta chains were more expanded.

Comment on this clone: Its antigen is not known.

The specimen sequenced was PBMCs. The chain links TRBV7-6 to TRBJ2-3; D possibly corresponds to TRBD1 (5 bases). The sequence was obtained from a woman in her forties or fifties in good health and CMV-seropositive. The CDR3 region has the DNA TGTGCCAGCAGCTTATTGCGACAGAGCACAGATACGCAGTATTTT. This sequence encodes CASSLLRQSTDTQYF.